The sequence of this TCR beta chain was determined in a study of blood T cell repertoires in COVID-19. About the research overall: The United States, Italy and Spain supplied acute and convalescent COVID-19 samples. PBMCs, B-cell-depleted T cells, or T cells provided the cDNA or gDNA that made up the material.

The authors' processing: Using reference gene primer amplification, nucleated cell counts were estimated. The method was immunoSEQ multiplex PCR; TCRdb's version includes in-frame clones alone and lacks a portion of them. That table furnishes V, J and clone size, whereas the DNA furnished D and trimming. The sample shows 150,000 to 200,000 clones, around 79% of them seen only once. The CDR3 is 15 residues long. The V and J ends lost 5 bases and 5 bases, in that order; junction bases with no gene match: 11. Germline CDR1 and CDR2: LNHDA and SQIVND (reference sequence). Sequencing used peripheral blood. The chain links TRBV19 to TRBJ2-7; 8 bases are a match to TRBD1. The clonotype originates from a man aged 55-75 years with active or convalescent COVID-19. The CDR3 DNA sequence: TGTGCCAGTAGTGTAGGGGACAGGCGCTACGACGAGCAGTACTTC. It codes for CASSVGDRRYDEQYF.